The 21 T cell receptor beta chains listed next were all sequenced from one sample in a study of identical twins (dated by TCRdb to 2016 to 2017). The receptor library was made with 5' RACE. TCRdb records Illumina HiSeq 2000 as the sequencer. Starting from the raw public reads, TCRdb applied fastp trimming at Q25, assembled clones with MiXCR and retained in-frame beta chains. Records with the same CDR3 protein are collapsed into one entry carrying the most frequent genes and DNA. The sample profile shows some 1,700,000 distinct CDR3 sequences; about 32% of them were found once. The ten largest account for about 0.3% of the sample. Material: cord blood. The receptors shown here come from a newborn girl in good health.

This clonotype was detected only a few times. The chain links TRBV12-3 or TRBV12-4 to TRBJ2-1, with a possible D match to TRBD1 (5 bases). The V gene lost 3 bases and the J gene lost 2 bases, with 8 bases spanning the gap. The CDR3 totals 14 residues. The CDR3 loop is CASSFGHAYNEQFF. DNA of the CDR3: TGTGCCAGCAGTTTCGGACACGCCTACAATGAGCAGTTCTTC.

Only a few counts were recorded for this clonotype. V is TRBV5-1 and J is TRBJ2-1; 7 nucleotides match TRBD2. Germline loops: CDR1 SGHRS, CDR2 YFSETQ. V gave up 0 bases and J gave up 0 bases; unmatched junction bases: 3. CDR3 length: 16 amino acids. CDR3 coding DNA: TGCGCCAGCAGCTTGGATCTAGCGGCCTCCTACAATGAGCAGTTCTTC. Encoded protein: CASSLDLAASYNEQFF.

This clonotype was seen more than once but under ten times. The chain joins TRBV6-1 to TRBJ1-2; 9 nucleotides line up with TRBD1. The length of the CDR3 is 14 residues. Unmatched junction bases numbered 4, after V lost 0 bases and J lost 8 bases. Germline V gives CDR1 MNHNS, CDR2 SASEGT. CDR3 loop: CASSEASTGGGYTF. DNA of the CDR3: TGTGCCAGCAGTGAAGCGTCGACAGGGGGAGGCTACACCTTC.

This clonotype was seen a handful of times. This chain links TRBV13 with TRBJ2-5, with TRBD1 as a possible D gene (6 bases). Germline V gene sequence: CDR1 PRHDT, CDR2 FYEKMQ (reference sequence). The CDR3 is made up of 16 amino acids. V dropped 3 bases and J dropped 2 bases, with 16 bases sitting between them. The CDR3 here is CASSFKSGQPQETQYF. CDR3 sequence (DNA): TGTGCCAGCAGCTTCAAATCAGGACAGCCACAAGAGACCCAGTACTTC.

This clonotype turned up a few times. This rearrangement joins TRBV28 to TRBJ2-7, with D tentatively TRBD2 (5 bases). Trimming removed 7 bases from V and 2 bases from J, with 15 bases in between. Germline lookup yields CDR1 MDHEN and CDR2 SYDVKM. This CDR3 has 14 amino acids. The chain's CDR3 is CASTGRGFPYEQYF. In DNA, the CDR3 is TGTGCCAGCACCGGTCGCGGGTTCCCCTACGAGCAGTACTTC.

This rearrangement joins TRBV20-1 to TRBJ2-5, with TRBD2 as a possible D gene (7 bases). The better agreement between TRBJ2-7 and the DNA end casts doubt on the J call. The germline V gene has CDR1 DFQATT and CDR2 SNEGSKA (reference sequence). The CDR3 loop spans 16 amino acids. The CDR3: CSAISPTTRGGYEQYF. The CDR3 nucleotides are TGCAGTGCTATTTCCCCCACTACAAGGGGGGGGTACGAGCAGTACTTC.

This clonotype was seen at least ten times. The rearrangement links TRBV3-1 to TRBJ1-1; D remains unclear. V lost 0 bases and J lost 1, with 6 bases in between. Germline V lookup: CDR1 LGHDT, CDR2 YNNKEL (reference sequence). The CDR3 has 14 amino acids. The CDR3 loop reads CASSQDWQNTEAFF. CDR3 sequence (DNA): TGTGCCAGCAGCCAAGATTGGCAGAACACTGAAGCTTTCTTT.

This chain's CDR3 is CSASIGWRVANTEAFF. In DNA, the CDR3 is TGCAGTGCTAGTATTGGTTGGCGGGTGGCGAACACTGAAGCTTTCTTT. The V and J genes are TRBV20-1 and TRBJ1-1; D remains unclear. Germline V gene lookup returns CDR1 DFQATT and CDR2 SNEGSKA (reference sequence). Trimming stripped 3 bases from V and 1 base from J, with 18 bases between. The length of the CDR3 is 16 residues.

The rearrangement links TRBV5-4 to TRBJ2-3; 7 bases align to TRBD1. V shed 3 bases, J shed 1 base, and the junction held 5 bases outside the gene matches. Per the germline V gene, CDR1 is SGHNT and CDR2 is YYREEE (reference sequence). The CDR3 runs 15 residues. The CDR3, as DNA: TGTGCCAGCAGCTCAACAGGGGTCGGCACAGATACGCAGTATTTT. Protein: CASSSTGVGTDTQYF.

This clonotype was observed once. V and J are TRBV19 and TRBJ1-2, with TRBD1 matching over 10 bases. Germline V gene sequence: CDR1 LNHDA, CDR2 SQIVND (reference sequence). The ends lost 2 bases at V and 3 bases at J; junction bases unmatched: 18. The CDR3 consists of 20 residues. The CDR3 DNA is TGTGCCAGTAGTATATTGTGGTATCGGGACAGGGGAAGTGTGGACTATGGCTACACCTTC. Its protein product is CASSILWYRDRGSVDYGYTF. The full variable domain, its missing parts supplied by reference TRBV19 and TRBJ1-2, is DGGITQSPKYLFRKEGQNVTLSCEQNLNHDAMYWYRQDPGQGLRLIYYSQIVNDFQKGDIAEGYSVSREKKESFPLTVTSAQKNPTAFYLCASSILWYRDRGSVDYGYTFGSGTRLTVV.

This chain links TRBV5-1 with TRBJ2-1; 15 bases match TRBD2. Trimming took 2 bases from V and 6 from J; bases not matched to a gene: 6. The CDR3 consists of 17 residues. CDR1 SGHRS and CDR2 YFSETQ come from the germline V gene. The CDR3 bases are TGCGCCAGCAGCTTCACCTGGACTAGCGGGGGGGCCAATGAGCAGTTCTTC. It is translated as CASSFTWTSGGANEQFF.

The J gene is TRBJ2-7, the V gene TRBV5-6; maybe TRBD2 (5 bases). V lost 4 bases and J lost 0, with 17 bases in between. This CDR3 has 16 residues. Germline V CDR1 and CDR2: SGHDT, YYEEEE. CDR3 loop: CASSNSGWSSSYEQYF. CDR3 bases: TGTGCCAGCAGCAACTCGGGGTGGTCAAGCTCCTACGAGCAGTACTTC.

V and J are TRBV12-3 or TRBV12-4 and TRBJ2-4, with 9 bases that match TRBD1. CDR3 length equals 13 residues. V was pared by 3 bases and J by 7 bases, with 1 base of the junction left unmatched. The CDR3 loop reads CASSFTGGNIQYF. CDR3 bases: TGTGCCAGCAGTTTTACAGGGGGCAACATTCAGTACTTC.

Ten or more counts support this clonotype. The chain uses TRBV10-3 and TRBJ2-1; D is ambiguous. The CDR3 has 15 residues. Looked up from germline, CDR1 is ENHRY and CDR2 is SYGVKD. The V gene lost 6 bases and the J gene lost 8 bases, with 20 bases spanning the gap. The CDR3 here is CAIRVTALPGDEQFF. The CDR3 coding sequence is TGTGCCATCAGGGTGACCGCCCTGCCGGGCGATGAGCAGTTCTTC.

On this clonotype: An end of the junction differs from the germline gene, which may be a read error. The chain uses TRBV6-4 and TRBJ2-1; 12 bases align to TRBD2. Germline CDR1 and CDR2: MRHNA and SNTAGT. The CDR3 loop spans 16 amino acids. The CDR3 nucleotides read TGTGCCAGCAGCTTTGGACTAGCGGGGACACACAATAAGCAGTTCTTC. The encoded protein is CASSFGLAGTHNKQFF.

In the case of this clonotype: A read error may explain this, as a much larger clone is one base away. J is TRBJ2-3 and V is TRBV5-1, with 8 bases identical to TRBD2. Germline trimming cut 7 bases from V and 5 bases from J; bases unmatched to any gene: 9. CDR3 length: 14 amino acids. Germline loops: CDR1 SGHRS, CDR2 YFSETQ. The CDR3 loop reads CASFKGLVGDTQYF. The CDR3 DNA follows: TGCGCCAGCTTTAAGGGACTAGTAGGAGATACGCAGTATTTT. The full variable domain, its missing parts supplied by reference TRBV5-1 and TRBJ2-3, is KAGVTQTPRYLIKTRGQQVTLSCSPISGHRSVSWYQQTPGQGLQFLFEYFSETQRNKGNFPGRFSGRQFSNSRSEMNVSTLELGDSALYLCASFKGLVGDTQYFGPGTRLTVL.

This chain joins TRBV7-9 and TRBJ2-7; weak D call: TRBD2 (6 bases). CDR1 and CDR2 (germline): SEHNR, FQNEAQ (reference sequence). The CDR3 spans 17 residues. Trimming took off 6 bases at V and 7 bases at J, with 28 bases between the two ends. The CDR3 region is CASSGGGGSPAYNEQYF. The CDR3 bases are TGTGCCAGCAGTGGCGGTGGGGGGTCTCCTGCCTACAATGAGCAGTACTTC.

The DNA of the CDR3 is TGCAGCGTTGTCTACCAAAAACAGGGTTTGTACCCTACTGGAAACACCATATATTTT. It specifies CSVVYQKQGLYPTGNTIYF. The V and J genes are TRBV29-1 and TRBJ1-3, with D possibly being TRBD1 (6 bases). Germline lookup yields CDR1 SQVTM and CDR2 ANQGSEA. The CDR3 extends over 19 amino acids. Trimming shortened V by 4 bases and J by 2 bases, and 27 bases separated the two germline ends.

The CDR3 DNA reads as TGTGCCAGCAGTTTTGCTGAGACAGGGGGAAAGTCAAACTATGGCTACACCTTC. Amino acids: CASSFAETGGKSNYGYTF. The V and J genes are TRBV28 and TRBJ1-2, with TRBD1 matching 9 bases. The V and J ends lost 3 bases and 2 bases, in that order; junction bases with no gene match: 13. The CDR3 length is 18 residues. The V gene's germline CDR1 is MDHEN and CDR2 SYDVKM.

This clonotype was recorded once. A read error may explain this, as a much larger clone is one base away. CDR3 coding DNA: TGTGCCAGCAGTGTAAATCTCAATCAGCCCCAGCATTTT. It is translated as CASSVNLNQPQHF. The chain couples TRBV27 to TRBJ1-5; no firm D call. V was cut by 5 bases and J by 3 bases, with 8 bases left in between. Germline values: CDR1 MNHEY, CDR2 SMNVEV (reference sequence). This CDR3 has 13 amino acids.

The chain recombines TRBV12-3 or TRBV12-4 with TRBJ1-3; TRBD1 might be the D (6 bases). The CDR3 contains 15 residues. V was pared by 5 bases and J by 0 bases, with 11 bases between. CDR3 coding DNA: TGTGCCAGCAGTCTGGGACATCCCTCTGGAAACACCATATATTTT. Its protein product is CASSLGHPSGNTIYF.